This T cell receptor (beta chain) was profiled in a study of blood T cells in healthy people across ages. General study findings and limits: More naive CD4+ cells and higher diversity were found in long-lived than in aged donors.

Comments on this clonotype: Its target is not known.

In terms of origin and age, donors were healthy Caucasian individuals from Russia aged roughly 6 to 95. PCR was performed a second time for 7 to 11 cycles using a sample-barcoded 5' primer and a J-beta primer mix. TCRdb fed the 5' RACE reads into MiXCR, producing one record per CDR3 protein. The data contain about 1.4 million distinct CDR3 sequences, approximately 59% of them seen just once; the ten biggest clones take up 6.5% to 8%. Germline V CDR1 and CDR2: SGHVS, FNYEAQ. Unmatched junction bases numbered 8, after V lost 5 bases and J lost 0 bases. The CDR3 covers 16 residues. The J gene is TRBJ2-3, the V gene TRBV7-6, with 7 bases identical to TRBD1. Specimen: blood. The clonotype originates from a man younger than 35 in good health. CDR3 coding DNA: TGTGCCAGCAGCCCGCGTCCGGGACAGAGCACAGATACGCAGTATTTT. Its translation is CASSPRPGQSTDTQYF.